These 5 T cell receptor beta chains were sequenced from one sample in a study of T-cell memory formation after mild COVID-19. Each CDR3 protein is one row after TCRdb ran MiXCR on the 5' RACE reads. The sample lists about 400,000 distinct CDR3 sequences; 16% were seen once. The specimen was PBMCs or a T cell subset sorted from them (not recorded which). These receptor sequences come from a man in his late teens or twenties who had mild COVID-19 (a few samples of this study predate the infection). Cell type and time point are not known.

A few counts support this clonotype. This chain joins TRBV5-1 and TRBJ2-3; D is unresolved. Deletions cut 5 bases from V and 4 bases from J, with 17 bases between. The CDR3 totals 15 residues. Germline CDR1 reads SGHRS; CDR2 reads YFSETQ. The CDR3 DNA is TGCGCCAGCAGTCGGGCGGTTGGTAGGGCAGATACGCAGTATTTT. Protein product: CASSRAVGRADTQYF.

The chain joins TRBV28 to TRBJ1-1; the match to TRBD1 covers 9 bases. The CDR3 spans 15 residues. CDR1 and CDR2 from the germline V gene are MDHEN and SYDVKM. V lost 10 bases to trimming and J lost 0 bases; unmatched junction nucleotides: 9. The CDR3 DNA follows: TGTGCCACCCGATACCGACAGGGGGTGAACACTGAAGCTTTCTTT. The encoded protein is CATRYRQGVNTEAFF.

The chain recombines TRBV29-1 with TRBJ2-2; no reliable D call. Between the trimmed V and J ends, which lost 5 bases and 2 bases, there was a span of 6 bases. The CDR3 is 12 amino acids. Germline lookup yields CDR1 SQVTM and CDR2 ANQGSEA. CDR3 amino acids: CSVILNTGELFF. In DNA form, the CDR3 reads TGCAGCGTTATACTCAACACCGGGGAGCTGTTTTTT.

V usage is TRBV5-1 and J usage is TRBJ1-1; the D is unclear. CDR3 length equals 15 residues. Trimming shortened V by 4 bases and J by 3 bases, and 16 bases separated the two germline ends. Germline V CDR1 and CDR2: SGHRS, YFSETQ. The CDR3 is CASSRRWVSDTEAFF. CDR3 in DNA: TGCGCCAGCAGCCGACGGTGGGTGTCGGACACTGAAGCTTTCTTT.

There are a few counts of this clonotype. The chain recombines TRBV25-1 with TRBJ2-5, with D tentatively TRBD2 (7 bases). CDR1 is MGHDK and CDR2 is SYGVNS in the germline V gene. CDR3 length: 16 amino acids. V was clipped by 6 bases and J by 1 base, with 18 bases between them. CDR3 sequence reads: CASSPVGGGGQETQYF. The CDR3 bases are TGTGCCAGCAGCCCCGTCGGGGGCGGGGGCCAAGAGACCCAGTACTTC.